One and the same sample provided the 9 T cell receptor beta chains below, sequenced in a study of blood T cell repertoires in COVID-19. Data came from immunoSEQ multiplex PCR; TCRdb stores just in-frame clones and leaves some out. The table includes about 110,000 clones, about 70% detected once. The sample consisted of peripheral blood. These receptors were collected from a woman aged 55 to 70 with acute or convalescent COVID-19.

This rearrangement joins TRBV6-2 or TRBV6-3 to TRBJ2-1, with 9 bases matching TRBD2. Trimming cost V 1 base and J 7 bases; bases outside gene matches: 5. This CDR3 spans 15 amino acids. Looked up from germline, CDR1 is MNHEY and CDR2 is SVGEGT. CDR3 coding DNA: TGTGCCAGCAGTTACTGGACTAGCGTGACGAATGAGCAGTTCTTC. It specifies CASSYWTSVTNEQFF.

The CDR3 here is CASSLDRALGDTQYF. The CDR3 region has the DNA TGCGCCAGCAGCCTAGACAGGGCTTTAGGCGATACGCAGTATTTT. This rearrangement joins TRBV4-3 to TRBJ2-3, with 7 bases matching TRBD1. Trimming at V came to 4 bases and at J to 6 bases, leaving 10 bases not matched to a gene. CDR3 length equals 15 residues. Germline V gene sequence: CDR1 LGHNA, CDR2 YSLEER.

The rearrangement uses TRBV27 and TRBJ1-2; a weak D match, TRBD1 (5 bases). This CDR3 is 17 amino acids long. V lost 0 bases to trimming and J lost 4 bases, with 18 bases between them. The germline V gene has CDR1 MNHEY and CDR2 SMNVEV (reference sequence). The CDR3 region has the DNA TGTGCCAGCAGTTTATCGGTGACAGATTCGTTCCTCTATGGCTACACCTTC. As protein: CASSLSVTDSFLYGYTF.

The V gene is TRBV19, the J gene TRBJ1-2; tentatively, D is TRBD1 (6 bases). The CDR3 has 15 residues. The germline V gene has CDR1 LNHDA and CDR2 SQIVND (reference sequence). The ends were cut back, 3 bases at V and 4 bases at J, with 15 bases in the middle. The CDR3 region has the DNA TGTGCCAGTAGTATTTCCCCTTTAGGGGGCTATGGCTACACCTTC. Its translation: CASSISPLGGYGYTF.

The chain combines TRBV5-6 with TRBJ2-2, with D perhaps matching TRBD2 (6 bases). In germline, CDR1 is SGHDT, CDR2 YYEEEE. The CDR3 has 16 residues. Trimming removed 4 bases at V and 0 bases at J, with 13 bases between. The CDR3 is CASSPDRETNTGELFF. CDR3 DNA: TGTGCCAGCAGCCCGGACCGGGAGACGAACACCGGGGAGCTGTTTTTT. The full variable domain, completed using reference TRBV5-6 and TRBJ2-2, is DAGVTQSPTHLIKTRGQQVTLRCSPKSGHDTVSWYQQALGQGPQFIFQYYEEEERQRGNFPDRFSGHQFPNYSSELNVNALLLGDSALYLCASSPDRETNTGELFFGEGSRLTVL.

The chain recombines TRBV7-2 with TRBJ1-2, with 9 bases matching TRBD1. Unmatched junction bases numbered 4, after V lost 4 bases and J lost 7 bases. Germline-derived CDR1 and CDR2 are SGHTA and FQGNSA. CDR3 length equals 13 residues. The CDR3 loop reads CASSSTGGGGYTF. CDR3 nucleotides: TGTGCCAGCAGCTCCACAGGGGGCGGTGGCTACACCTTC.

The chain recombines TRBV6-1 with TRBJ1-5, with TRBD1 matching over 7 bases. Germline V CDR1 and CDR2: MNHNS, SASEGT. This CDR3 is 14 amino acids long. Trimming at V came to 5 bases and at J to 2 bases, leaving 3 bases not matched to a gene. CDR3 sequence: CASSTTGGNQPQHF. The CDR3 bases are TGTGCCAGCAGTACTACAGGGGGCAATCAGCCCCAGCATTTT.

The J gene is TRBJ1-6, the V gene TRBV14; D call uncertain. The V and J ends lost 4 bases and 7 bases respectively, with 11 bases between them. This CDR3 region has 14 residues. Germline V gene data show CDR1 as SGHDN and CDR2 as FVKESK. This CDR3 is CASSPPTGNSPLHF. Written as DNA, the CDR3 is TGTGCCAGCAGCCCTCCAACGGGAAATTCACCCCTCCACTTT.

The rearrangement links TRBV5-4 to TRBJ1-6; D remains unclear. Trimming took 4 bases from V and 7 from J, leaving 24 bases between them. The CDR3 sequence is 18 residues long. Germline lookup yields CDR1 SGHNT and CDR2 YYREEE (reference sequence). CDR3 DNA: TGTGCCAGCAGCGAGACGGGTTTCCTAGCCCGCGGGAATTCACCCCTCCACTTT. Protein sequence: CASSETGFLARGNSPLHF.